The 9 T cell receptor beta chains reported below all come from one sample, sequenced in a study of T cell clonality in common variable immunodeficiency. TCRdb's table, derived via immunoSEQ multiplex PCR, lists solely in-frame clones and lacks some. This sample has about 32,000 clones, each found more than once. Material: peripheral blood mononuclear cells. The origin of the receptors is a person aged 18 to 70 in good health.

This clone has ten or more counts. One end of the junction is discordant with germline, which a read error may explain. Read sequence stops 3 residues before the CDR3 end, and the germline J gene provides the missing end. The rearrangement links TRBV20-1 to TRBJ1-4, with 8 positions matching TRBD1. Germline V CDR1 and CDR2: DFQATT, SNEGSKA (reference sequence). CDR3 size: 13 residues. Partial CDR3 DNA: TGCAGTGCTGGAGAACAGGGGGACGAAAAA. The encoded protein is CSAGEQGDEK. The entire CDR3 protein is CSAGEQGDEKLFF.

There are many counts of this clone. The missing CDR3 end, 3 residues past where the read stops, is filled in from the germline J gene. The V gene is TRBV5-1, the J gene TRBJ1-6, with no clear D. The V gene's germline CDR1 is SGHRS and CDR2 YFSETQ. This CDR3 is 16 amino acids long. Deletions cut 4 bases from V and 4 bases from J, with 15 bases between. Partial CDR3 DNA: TGCGCCAGCAGCCTCTCTCCGGGTGCATATAATTCACCC. Its translation: CASSLSPGAYNSP. The entire CDR3 is CASSLSPGAYNSPLHF.

There are many counts of this clone. The CDR3 DNA, read in part, is TGTGCCAGCAGCTTAGAGCCGAACACTGAA. Its translation is CASSLEPNTE. The CDR3, in full, reads CASSLEPNTEAFF. The rearrangement uses TRBV7-9 and TRBJ1-1, with D uncertain. The CDR3 end is not reached by the read, which stops 3 residues before it; the germline J gene fills it in. Trimming removed 1 base at V and 1 base at J, with 4 bases between. CDR1 and CDR2 from the germline V gene are SEHNR and FQNEAQ (reference sequence). This CDR3 contains 13 residues. Complete variable domain (other parts from reference TRBV7-9 and TRBJ1-1): DTGVSQNPRHKITKRGQNVTFRCDPISEHNRLYWYRQTLGQGPEFLTYFQNEAQLEKSRLLSDRFSAERPKGSFSTLEIQRTEQGDSAMYLCASSLEPNTEAFFGQGTRLTVV.

This clone was seen a handful of times. The observed sequence ends 3 residues before the CDR3 terminus, with the missing tail filled in from the germline J gene. This chain connects TRBV2 to TRBJ2-3, with D uncertain. Germline V CDR1 and CDR2: SNHLY, FYNNEI. CDR3 length equals 12 residues. The CDR3 DNA, read in part, is TGTGCCAGCAAACGCTCACAAGAGACG. This codes for CASKRSQET. From start to end, the CDR3 is CASKRSQETQYF.

This clone was recorded at least ten times. The CDR3 goes on 3 residues after the read ends, and that part is filled in from the germline J gene. V usage is TRBV5-4 and J usage is TRBJ1-2; 9 bases agree with TRBD1. The V gene's germline CDR1 is SGHNT and CDR2 YYREEE (reference sequence). This CDR3 comprises 13 residues. The CDR3: CASTLQGAKGYTF. Partial CDR3 DNA: TGTGCCAGCACCCTACAGGGGGCGAAAGGC.

This clone was observed many times. Read coverage stops 3 residues before the CDR3 terminus; the germline J gene supplies the remainder. V is TRBV7-6 and J is TRBJ2-2; D remains ambiguous. Germline V CDR1 and CDR2: SGHVS, FNYEAQ. The CDR3 length is 12 residues. Trimming stripped 5 bases from V and 5 bases from J, with 6 bases between. The part of the CDR3 DNA that was read is TGTGCCAGCAGCCCGCTAACCGGGGAG. This codes for CASSPLTGE. The full CDR3 reads CASSPLTGELFF.

This clone showed up many times. The read stops 3 residues short of the end of the CDR3; the missing end is completed from the germline J gene. This chain uses TRBV6-2 or TRBV6-3 with TRBJ1-2; 7 bases line up with TRBD1. CDR1 and CDR2 (germline): MNHEY, SVGEGT. CDR3 size: 14 residues. V trimming: 5 bases; J trimming: 5 bases; junction bases outside the gene matches: 8. CDR3 region: CASSPLTRGYGYTF. CDR3 DNA (partial): TGTGCCAGCAGTCCCCTCACCAGGGGGTATGGC.

The sample holds many counts of this clone. The sequence runs out 3 residues before the end of the CDR3; the remainder is reconstructed from the germline J gene. The chain links TRBV18 to TRBJ2-7; 7 positions agree with TRBD1. Looked up from germline, CDR1 is KGHSH and CDR2 is LQKENI. With 0 bases clipped from V and 2 bases from J, the junction kept 10 bases outside the gene matches. The length of the CDR3 is 17 residues. The sequenced part of the CDR3 DNA is TGTGCCAGCTCACCACCTGGAGTCGGGACAGTTACCTACGAG. Its protein is CASSPPGVGTVTYE. The whole CDR3 region reads CASSPPGVGTVTYEQYF.

This clone was detected ten times or more. The sequence runs out 3 residues before the end of the CDR3; the remainder is reconstructed from the germline J gene. The chain uses TRBV6-2 or TRBV6-3 and TRBJ2-2, with 7 bases matching TRBD1. Trimming removed 3 bases from V and 7 bases from J; junction bases left unmatched: 8. The CDR3 extends over 15 amino acids. From germline, CDR1 is MNHEY and CDR2 SVGEGT. The CDR3: CASSYVQGRHGELFF. The CDR3 bases that were read are TGTGCCAGCAGTTATGTACAGGGGCGTCACGGGGAG.